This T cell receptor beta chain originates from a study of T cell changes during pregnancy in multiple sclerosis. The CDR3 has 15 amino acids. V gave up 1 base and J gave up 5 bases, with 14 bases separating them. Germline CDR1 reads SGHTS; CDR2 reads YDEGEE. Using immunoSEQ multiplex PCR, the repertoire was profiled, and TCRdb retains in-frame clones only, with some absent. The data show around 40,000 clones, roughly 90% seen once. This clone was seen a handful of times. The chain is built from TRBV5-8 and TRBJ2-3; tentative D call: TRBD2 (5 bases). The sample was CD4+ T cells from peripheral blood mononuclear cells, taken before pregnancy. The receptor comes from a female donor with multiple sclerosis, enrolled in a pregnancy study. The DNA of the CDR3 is TGTGCCAGCAGCTTGCTCGGGCCCGGGGAAGATACGCAGTATTTT. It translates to CASSLLGPGEDTQYF.